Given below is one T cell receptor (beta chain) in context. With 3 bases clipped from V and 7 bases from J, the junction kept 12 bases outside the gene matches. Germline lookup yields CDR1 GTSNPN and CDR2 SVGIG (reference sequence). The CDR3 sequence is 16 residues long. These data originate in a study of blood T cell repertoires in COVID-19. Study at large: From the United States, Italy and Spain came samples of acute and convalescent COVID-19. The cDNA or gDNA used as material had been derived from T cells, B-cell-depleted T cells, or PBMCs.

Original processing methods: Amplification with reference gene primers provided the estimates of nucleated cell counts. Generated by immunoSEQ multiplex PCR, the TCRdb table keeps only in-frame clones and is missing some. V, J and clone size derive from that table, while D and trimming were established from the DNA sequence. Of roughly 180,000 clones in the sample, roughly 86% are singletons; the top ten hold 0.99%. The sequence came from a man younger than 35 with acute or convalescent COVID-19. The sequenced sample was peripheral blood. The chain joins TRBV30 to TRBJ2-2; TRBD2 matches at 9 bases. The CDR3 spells CAWSVLAGRPVGELFF. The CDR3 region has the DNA TGTGCCTGGAGCGTCCTAGCGGGGCGGCCGGTCGGGGAGCTGTTTTTT.